The clone carrying this T cell receptor (beta chain) appeared a single time. There are 15 residues in the CDR3. V was shortened by 7 bases and J by 1 base, with 16 bases between the two germline ends. Germline V gene sequence: CDR1 LNHDA, CDR2 SQIVND (reference sequence). Sequenced by immunoSEQ multiplex PCR; TCRdb stores in-frame clones only, minus some. The sample lists just over 300,000 clones; roughly 90% were seen once. This record comes from a study of blood T cell repertoires in COVID-19. Sequencing used PBMCs or T cells enriched from blood (not recorded which). The receptor was derived from a woman in her late teens or twenties with acute COVID-19. This chain joins TRBV19 and TRBJ1-1, with D tentatively TRBD1 (5 bases). This CDR3 is CASIPWGGQNTEAFF. CDR3 nucleotides: TGTGCCAGTATCCCCTGGGGCGGTCAGAACACTGAAGCTTTCTTT.